Presented here are 19 T cell receptor beta chains from one specimen sequenced in a study of cytomegalovirus exposure and HLA in healthy donors. The PCR contained 60 Vbeta and 13 Jbeta primers. Sequencing was performed with immunoSEQ multiplex PCR; in TCRdb, only in-frame clones are kept and a portion is missing. Here the sample spans hundreds of thousands of clones, approximately 79% being singletons. The sample consisted of PBMCs. These receptors were obtained from a male donor in good health and CMV-seronegative.

The V and J genes are TRBV10-3 and TRBJ2-2; TRBD1 aligns across 10 bases. The ends lost 5 bases at V and 3 bases at J; junction bases unmatched: 9. Germline V gene sequence: CDR1 ENHRY, CDR2 SYGVKD. The CDR3 is made up of 17 amino acids. The chain's CDR3 is CAISFLPGQGYTGELFF. The CDR3 DNA sequence: TGTGCCATCAGTTTTTTACCGGGACAGGGGTACACCGGGGAGCTGTTTTTT.

This clone occurred once. The chain links TRBV29-1 to TRBJ2-2; 12 nucleotides match TRBD1. The CDR3 consists of 14 residues. The V gene end was trimmed by 6 bases and the J gene end by 7 bases; junction bases not matched to a gene: 6. The germline gives CDR1 SQVTM, CDR2 ANQGSEA. DNA for the CDR3: TGCAGCGTAGGGGACAGGGGGCTTGGCGGGGAGCTGTTTTTT. It translates to CSVGDRGLGGELFF.

As concerns this clone: The same CDR3 also results from other DNA sequences found in this sample. This chain links TRBV28 with TRBJ2-7, with D possibly being TRBD1 (6 bases). Germline CDR1 and CDR2: MDHEN and SYDVKM. The CDR3 contains 13 residues. Trimming pared 5 bases from V and 3 bases from J, leaving 11 bases between. The CDR3 DNA is TGTGCCAGCAGTCTCGGACAGAACTACGAGCAGTACTTC. It is translated as CASSLGQNYEQYF.

The V and J genes are TRBV7-9 and TRBJ2-3; no definite D call. Germline CDR1 reads SEHNR; CDR2 reads FQNEAQ (reference sequence). The CDR3 has 15 amino acids. V was clipped by 3 bases and J by 1 base, with 11 bases between them. Here the CDR3 reads CASSFPPSGTDTQYF. Here the CDR3 DNA reads TGTGCCAGCAGCTTCCCCCCCTCAGGCACAGATACGCAGTATTTT.

This clone was counted a few times. The chain is built from TRBV6-1 and TRBJ1-4; 10 bases fit TRBD1. Losses at the gene ends were 6 bases for V and 4 bases for J; bases not matched to a gene: 5. Per the germline V gene, CDR1 is MNHNS and CDR2 is SASEGT. This CDR3 is built from 15 residues. DNA for the CDR3: TGTGCCAGCAGCCGGGGGACAGGGGATAATGAAAAACTGTTTTTT. Residues: CASSRGTGDNEKLFF.

This chain uses TRBV6-1 with TRBJ1-6; 9 positions match TRBD1. The V gene end was trimmed by 1 base and the J gene end by 6 bases; junction bases not matched to a gene: 7. The CDR3 is 17 amino acids. CDR1 and CDR2 (germline): MNHNS, SASEGT. CDR3 loop: CASSEGEVDRGNSPLHF. The CDR3 nucleotides read TGTGCCAGCAGTGAAGGTGAGGTGGACAGGGGTAATTCACCCCTCCACTTT.

The chain uses TRBV7-3 and TRBJ2-3, with a weak D call TRBD2 (6 bases). V dropped 2 bases and J dropped 3 bases, with 12 bases sitting between them. Looked up from germline, CDR1 is SGHTA and CDR2 is FQGTGA. This CDR3 region has 15 residues. CDR3 nucleotides: TGTGCCAGCAGCTTACTCACAGGAGGGACAGATACGCAGTATTTT. Its translation: CASSLLTGGTDTQYF. The full variable domain, with the rest looked up from reference TRBV7-3 and TRBJ2-3, is GAGVSQTPSNKVTEKGKYVELRCDPISGHTALYWYRQSLGQGPEFLIYFQGTGAADDSGLPNDRFFAVRPEGSVSTLKIQRTERGDSAVYLCASSLLTGGTDTQYFGPGTRLTVL.

Only a few counts were recorded for this clone. This chain joins TRBV18 and TRBJ1-4; 7 nucleotides align to TRBD1. The CDR3 totals 15 residues. Trimming took 6 bases from V and 1 from J; bases not matched to a gene: 5. Looked up from germline, CDR1 is KGHSH and CDR2 is LQKENI. Here the CDR3 reads CASSLGQETNEKLFF. The CDR3, as DNA: TGTGCCAGCTCCCTCGGACAGGAAACTAATGAAAAACTGTTTTTT.

This clone was found a few times. The chain uses TRBV7-2 and TRBJ2-3; D is undetermined. The CDR3 is 17 amino acids. The V end lost 0 bases, the J end lost 0 bases, and 13 bases lay between the germline ends. Germline loops: CDR1 SGHTA, CDR2 FQGNSA. CDR3 amino acids: CASSLARRRSSTDTQYF. CDR3 nucleotides: TGTGCCAGCAGCTTAGCTCGTCGGAGATCCAGCACAGATACGCAGTATTTT. The variable domain in full, with the rest retrieved from reference TRBV7-2 and TRBJ2-3, is GAGVSQSPSNKVTEKGKDVELRCDPISGHTALYWYRQSLGQGLEFLIYFQGNSAPDKSGLPSDRFSAERTGGSVSTLTIQRTQQEDSAVYLCASSLARRRSSTDTQYFGPGTRLTVL.

This rearrangement joins TRBV28 to TRBJ1-2; weak D call: TRBD1 (5 bases). This CDR3 contains 15 residues. Germline CDR1 and CDR2: MDHEN and SYDVKM. V was cut by 1 base and J by 6 bases, with 15 bases left in between. DNA for the CDR3: TGTGCCAGCAGTTTATCAGGCAGGGTCGAGAATGGCTACACCTTC. Its translation: CASSLSGRVENGYTF.

The chain carries TRBV9 and TRBJ2-2; 10 nucleotides line up with TRBD2. Germline CDR1 SGDLS, CDR2 YYNGEE. This CDR3 has 16 amino acids. The V gene end was trimmed by 5 bases and the J gene end by 5 bases; junction bases not matched to a gene: 9. The DNA of the CDR3 is TGTGCCAGCAGTGTTAGCGGGGGGTCCTCGACCGGGGAGCTGTTTTTT. This gives the protein CASSVSGGSSTGELFF.

The J gene is TRBJ2-5, the V gene TRBV28, with TRBD2 identical over 12 bases. There are 20 residues in the CDR3. Germline lookup yields CDR1 MDHEN and CDR2 SYDVKM. J gave up 4 bases and V 3 bases, and 18 bases lay outside the gene matches. The CDR3: CASSLVRGRLAGGLVETQYF. In DNA form, the CDR3 reads TGTGCCAGCAGTTTGGTGCGGGGGCGGCTAGCGGGAGGGCTGGTAGAGACCCAGTACTTC. The whole variable domain, remainder taken from reference TRBV28 and TRBJ2-5, is DVKVTQSSRYLVKRTGEKVFLECVQDMDHENMFWYRQDPGLGLRLIYFSYDVKMKEKGDIPEGYSVSREKKERFSLILESASTNQTSMYLCASSLVRGRLAGGLVETQYFGPGTRLLVL.

The V gene is TRBV21-1, the J gene TRBJ2-3; TRBD2, as called in the table, went unchecked against the DNA. TRBV21-1 has pseudogene status. This CDR3 has 16 residues. CDR3 bases: TGTGCCAGCAGCCCCGAGGGCCCACGCGGGAGAGATACGCAGTATTTT. Its protein is CASSPEGPRGRDTQYF.

The rearrangement uses TRBV5-6 and TRBJ1-2; no reliable D call. The CDR3 runs 12 residues. V shed 4 bases and J shed 4 bases, with 8 bases lying between them. CDR1 and CDR2 from the germline V gene are SGHDT and YYEEEE. The DNA for the CDR3 is TGTGCCAGCAGCCCGGGAGGCTATGGCTACACCTTC. It is translated as CASSPGGYGYTF.

The V call is TRBV7-9, the J call TRBJ1-1; D might be TRBD1 (5 bases). Trimming removed 2 bases from V and 5 bases from J, with 9 bases in between. The CDR3 is made up of 13 amino acids. CDR1 and CDR2 from the germline V gene are SEHNR and FQNEAQ (reference sequence). The CDR3: CASSLQGRTEAFF. Here the CDR3 DNA reads TGTGCCAGCAGCTTACAGGGAAGAACTGAAGCTTTCTTT.

J is TRBJ2-7 and V is TRBV5-1; D remains unclear. V lost 0 bases to trimming and J lost 5 bases, with 3 bases between them. CDR3 length: 11 residues. Germline CDR1 and CDR2: SGHRS and YFSETQ. The CDR3 spells CASSLADEQYF. The CDR3 region has the DNA TGCGCCAGCAGCTTGGCCGACGAGCAGTACTTC.

The chain is built from TRBV27 and TRBJ2-1; 8 bases are shared with TRBD2. Germline CDR1 reads MNHEY; CDR2 reads SMNVEV (reference sequence). This CDR3 has 15 amino acids. V lost 5 bases to trimming and J lost 8 bases; unmatched junction nucleotides: 11. The DNA for the CDR3 is TGTGCCAGCAGTCCCACCCATGGACTAGCTGATGAGCAGTTCTTC. It translates to CASSPTHGLADEQFF.

V gene TRBV5-4 combines with J gene TRBJ1-2, with TRBD1 identical over 8 bases. Germline loops: CDR1 SGHNT, CDR2 YYREEE (reference sequence). The junction had 4 bases not matched to a gene; V was cut back by 4 bases and J by 5 bases. This CDR3 has 13 amino acids. The CDR3: CASSPDRDYGYTF. The CDR3 DNA sequence: TGTGCCAGCAGCCCGGACAGGGATTATGGCTACACCTTC.

This clone showed up just once. The V gene is TRBV5-1, the J gene TRBJ2-7, with 8 positions matching TRBD1. V lost 0 bases, J lost 7 bases, and 3 bases stayed unmatched. From germline, CDR1 is SGHRS and CDR2 YFSETQ. The CDR3 length is 13 residues. The CDR3 reads CASSLGDRYEQYF. The CDR3 DNA reads TGCGCCAGCAGCTTGGGGGACAGGTATGAGCAGTACTTC. The full variable domain, rest sourced from reference TRBV5-1 and TRBJ2-7, is KAGVTQTPRYLIKTRGQQVTLSCSPISGHRSVSWYQQTPGQGLQFLFEYFSETQRNKGNFPGRFSGRQFSNSRSEMNVSTLELGDSALYLCASSLGDRYEQYFGPGTRLTVT.